The clone carrying this T cell receptor (beta chain) was found once. The antigen is not known. Only in-frame clones appear in the TCRdb table, and some are missing; sequencing was by immunoSEQ multiplex PCR. Here the sample spans around 1.9 million clones, 80% to 95% being singletons. The V and J ends lost 2 bases and 2 bases respectively, with 13 bases between them. CDR1 is SNHLY, CDR2 FYNNEI, per germline. The CDR3 has 15 amino acids. This specimen comes from a study of shared clonotypes between healthy human individuals. Findings and limits, study-wide: For naive CD4 cells, 4.5% to 6.5% of clonotypes were shared across a handful of donors. Non-shared clonotypes showed lower generation probabilities than clonotypes common to all four donors. Depth of sequencing was expected to influence donor clonotype sharing.

Terminally differentiated effector memory CD45RA+ cells were excluded from the naive CD8 cells, which were CD45RO-negative and positively selected for CCR7. This receptor was taken from a man between 18 and 35 years old in good health. Some clones in this sample may be carry-over from other donors' samples. The V and J genes are TRBV2 and TRBJ2-7; possibly TRBD1 or TRBD2 for D (5 bases each). Sequenced sample: naive CD8+ T cells from PBMCs. Written as DNA, the CDR3 is TGTGCCAGCAGTGAACTCTTGGGGGAGCCCTACGAGCAGTACTTC. Translation gives CASSELLGEPYEQYF.